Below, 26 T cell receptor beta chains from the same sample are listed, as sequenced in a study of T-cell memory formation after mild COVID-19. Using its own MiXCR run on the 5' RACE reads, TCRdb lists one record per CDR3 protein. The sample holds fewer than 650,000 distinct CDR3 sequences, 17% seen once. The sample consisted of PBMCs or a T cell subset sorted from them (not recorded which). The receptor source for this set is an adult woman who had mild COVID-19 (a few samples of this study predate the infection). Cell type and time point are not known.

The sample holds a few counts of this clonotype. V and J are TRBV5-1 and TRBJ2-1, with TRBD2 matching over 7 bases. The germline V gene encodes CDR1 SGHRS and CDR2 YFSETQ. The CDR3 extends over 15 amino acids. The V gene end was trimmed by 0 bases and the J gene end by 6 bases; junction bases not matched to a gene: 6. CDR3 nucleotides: TGCGCCAGCAGCTTGGCCGGGGGGATGTTCAATGAGCAGTTCTTC. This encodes CASSLAGGMFNEQFF.

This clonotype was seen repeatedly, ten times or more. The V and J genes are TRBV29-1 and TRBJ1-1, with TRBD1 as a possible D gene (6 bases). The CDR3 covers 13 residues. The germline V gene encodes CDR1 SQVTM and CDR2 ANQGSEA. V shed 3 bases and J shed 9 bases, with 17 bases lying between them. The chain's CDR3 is CSVEPQGGRQAFF. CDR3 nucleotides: TGCAGCGTTGAGCCACAGGGAGGCCGACAAGCTTTCTTT. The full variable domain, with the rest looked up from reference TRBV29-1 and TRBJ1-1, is SAVISQKPSRDICQRGTSLTIQCQVDSQVTMMFWYRQQPGQSLTLIATANQGSEATYESGFVIDKFPISRPNLTFSTLTVSNMSPEDSSIYLCSVEPQGGRQAFFGQGTRLTVV.

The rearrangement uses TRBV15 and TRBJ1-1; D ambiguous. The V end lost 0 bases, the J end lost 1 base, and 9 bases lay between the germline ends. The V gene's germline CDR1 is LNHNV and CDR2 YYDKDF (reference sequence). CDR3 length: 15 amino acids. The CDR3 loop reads CATSRDKVGNTEAFF. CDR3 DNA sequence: TGTGCCACCAGCAGAGATAAGGTTGGGAACACTGAAGCTTTCTTT.

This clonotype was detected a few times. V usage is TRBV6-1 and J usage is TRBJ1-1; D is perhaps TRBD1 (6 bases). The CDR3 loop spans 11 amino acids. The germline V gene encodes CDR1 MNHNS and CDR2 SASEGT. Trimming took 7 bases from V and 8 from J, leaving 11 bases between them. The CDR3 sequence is CASTPGAEAFF. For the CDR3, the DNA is TGTGCCAGCACCCCGGGGGCGGAAGCTTTCTTT.

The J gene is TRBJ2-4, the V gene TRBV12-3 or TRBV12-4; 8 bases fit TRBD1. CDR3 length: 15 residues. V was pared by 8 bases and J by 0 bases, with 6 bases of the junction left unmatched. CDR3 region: CASGRGQAAKNIQYF. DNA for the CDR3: TGTGCCAGCGGTAGGGGACAGGCAGCCAAAAACATTCAGTACTTC.

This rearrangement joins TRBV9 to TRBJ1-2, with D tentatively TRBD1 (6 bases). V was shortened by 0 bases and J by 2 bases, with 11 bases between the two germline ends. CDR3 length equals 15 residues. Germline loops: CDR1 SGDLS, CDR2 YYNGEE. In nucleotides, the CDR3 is TGTGCCAGCAGCGTAGCCAGGACAGAGAACTATGGCTACACCTTC. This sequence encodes CASSVARTENYGYTF.

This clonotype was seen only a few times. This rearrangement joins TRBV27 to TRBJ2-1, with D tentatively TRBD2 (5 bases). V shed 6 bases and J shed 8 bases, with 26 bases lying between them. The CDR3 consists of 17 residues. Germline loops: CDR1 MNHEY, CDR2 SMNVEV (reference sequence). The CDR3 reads CASSRYNPGLAGDEQFF. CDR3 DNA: TGTGCCAGCAGCCGATACAACCCCGGTCTAGCTGGGGATGAGCAGTTCTTC.

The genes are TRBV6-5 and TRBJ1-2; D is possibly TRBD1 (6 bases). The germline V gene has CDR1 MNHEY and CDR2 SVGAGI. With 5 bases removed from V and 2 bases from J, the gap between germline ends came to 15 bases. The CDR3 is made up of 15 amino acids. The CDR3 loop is CASSVKQGSNYGYTF. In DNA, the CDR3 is TGTGCCAGCAGTGTCAAACAGGGTAGCAACTATGGCTACACCTTC.

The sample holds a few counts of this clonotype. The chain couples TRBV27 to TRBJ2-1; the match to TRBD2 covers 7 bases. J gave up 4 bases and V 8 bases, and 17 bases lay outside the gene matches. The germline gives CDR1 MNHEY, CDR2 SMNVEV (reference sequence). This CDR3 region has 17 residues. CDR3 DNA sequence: TGTGCCAGCTTCAGGTCTCTTGGGGGAGGGGATTACAATGAGCAGTTCTTC. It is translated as CASFRSLGGGDYNEQFF.

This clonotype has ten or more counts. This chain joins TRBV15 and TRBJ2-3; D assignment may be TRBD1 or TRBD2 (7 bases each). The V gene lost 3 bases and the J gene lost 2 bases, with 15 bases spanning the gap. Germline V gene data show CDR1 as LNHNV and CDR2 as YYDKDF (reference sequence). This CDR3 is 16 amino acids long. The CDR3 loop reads CATSSGEGADTDTQYF. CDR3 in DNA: TGTGCCACCAGCAGCGGGGAGGGGGCCGACACAGATACGCAGTATTTT.

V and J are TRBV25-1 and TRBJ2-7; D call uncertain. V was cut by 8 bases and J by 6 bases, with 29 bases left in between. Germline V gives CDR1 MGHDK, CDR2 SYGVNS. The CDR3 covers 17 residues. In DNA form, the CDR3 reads TGTGCCAGCGAACCCGACCCGGTCAGCTTGACGAGTGGCGAGCAGTACTTC. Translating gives CASEPDPVSLTSGEQYF.

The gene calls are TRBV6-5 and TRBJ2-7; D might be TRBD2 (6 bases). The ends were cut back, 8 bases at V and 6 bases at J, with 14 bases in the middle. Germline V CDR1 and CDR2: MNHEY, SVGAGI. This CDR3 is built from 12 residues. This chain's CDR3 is CASWSGGVEQYF. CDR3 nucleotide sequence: TGTGCCAGCTGGTCAGGAGGGGTCGAGCAGTACTTC.

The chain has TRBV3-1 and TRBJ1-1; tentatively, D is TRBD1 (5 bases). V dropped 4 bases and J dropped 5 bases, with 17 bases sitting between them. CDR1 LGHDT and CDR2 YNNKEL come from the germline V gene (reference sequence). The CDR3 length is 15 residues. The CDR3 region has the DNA TGTGCCAGCAGCCGCAGTGTGGGGGTGCGTACTGAAGCTTTCTTT. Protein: CASSRSVGVRTEAFF.

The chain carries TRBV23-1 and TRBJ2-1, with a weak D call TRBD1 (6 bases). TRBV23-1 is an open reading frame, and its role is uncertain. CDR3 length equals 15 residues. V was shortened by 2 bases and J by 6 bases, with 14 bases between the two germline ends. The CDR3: CASSQVVRQANEQFF. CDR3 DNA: TGCGCCAGCAGTCAAGTCGTGAGACAGGCCAATGAGCAGTTCTTC.

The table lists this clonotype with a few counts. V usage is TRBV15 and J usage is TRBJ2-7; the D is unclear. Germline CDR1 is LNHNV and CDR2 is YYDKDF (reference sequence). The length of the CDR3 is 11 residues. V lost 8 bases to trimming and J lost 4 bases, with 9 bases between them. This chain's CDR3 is CATGSYYEQYF. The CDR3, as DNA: TGTGCCACCGGGTCTTATTACGAGCAGTACTTC. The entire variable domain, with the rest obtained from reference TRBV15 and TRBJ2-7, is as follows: DAMVIQNPRYQVTQFGKPVTLSCSQTLNHNVMYWYQQKSSQAPKLLFHYYDKDFNNEADTPDNFQSRRPNTSFCFLDIRSPGLGDTAMYLCATGSYYEQYFGPGTRLTVT.

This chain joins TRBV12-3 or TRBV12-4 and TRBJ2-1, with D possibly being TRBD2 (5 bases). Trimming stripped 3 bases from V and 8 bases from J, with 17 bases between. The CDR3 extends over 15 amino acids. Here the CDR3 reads CASSLSFRPRDEQFF. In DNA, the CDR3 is TGTGCCAGCAGTTTGTCCTTTAGGCCGAGGGATGAGCAGTTCTTC.

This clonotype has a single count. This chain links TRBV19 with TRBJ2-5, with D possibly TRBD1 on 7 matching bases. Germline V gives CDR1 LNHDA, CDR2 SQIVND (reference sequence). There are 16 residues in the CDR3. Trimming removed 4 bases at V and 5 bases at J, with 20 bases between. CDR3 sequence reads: CASSTGGQRLWETQYF. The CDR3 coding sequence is TGTGCCAGTAGTACCGGGGGACAGAGGCTATGGGAGACCCAGTACTTC.

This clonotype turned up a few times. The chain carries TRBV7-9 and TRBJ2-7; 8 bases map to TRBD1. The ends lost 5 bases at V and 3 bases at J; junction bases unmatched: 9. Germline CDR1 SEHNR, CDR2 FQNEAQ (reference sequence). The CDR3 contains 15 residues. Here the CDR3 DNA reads TGTGCCAGCAGCCGCCCGGACAGGGCACTCTACGAGCAGTACTTC. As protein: CASSRPDRALYEQYF.

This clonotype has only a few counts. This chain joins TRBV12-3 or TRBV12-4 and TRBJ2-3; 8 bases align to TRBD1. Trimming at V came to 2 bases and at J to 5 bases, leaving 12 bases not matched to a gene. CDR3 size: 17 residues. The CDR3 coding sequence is TGTGCCAGCAGTTTAACTGACAGGGGTGGGCAGGGAGATACGCAGTATTTT. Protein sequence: CASSLTDRGGQGDTQYF.

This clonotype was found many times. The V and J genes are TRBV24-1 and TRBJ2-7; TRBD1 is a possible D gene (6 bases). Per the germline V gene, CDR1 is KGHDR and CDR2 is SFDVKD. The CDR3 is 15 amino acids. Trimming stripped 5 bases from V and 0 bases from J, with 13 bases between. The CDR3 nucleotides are TGTGCCACCAGTGCCAGCGCCAGGGGCTCCTACGAGCAGTACTTC. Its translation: CATSASARGSYEQYF.

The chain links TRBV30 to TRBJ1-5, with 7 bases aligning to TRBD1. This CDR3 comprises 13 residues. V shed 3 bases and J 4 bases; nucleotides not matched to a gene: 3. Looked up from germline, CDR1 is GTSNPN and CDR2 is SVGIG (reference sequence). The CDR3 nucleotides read TGTGCCTGGAGCCGGACAGGTAATCAGCCCCAGCATTTT. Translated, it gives CAWSRTGNQPQHF. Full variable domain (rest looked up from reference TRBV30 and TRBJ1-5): SQTIHQWPATLVQPVGSPLSLECTVEGTSNPNLYWYRQAAGRGLQLLFYSVGIGQISSEVPQNLSASRPQDRQFILSSKKLLLSDSGFYLCAWSRTGNQPQHFGDGTRLSIL.

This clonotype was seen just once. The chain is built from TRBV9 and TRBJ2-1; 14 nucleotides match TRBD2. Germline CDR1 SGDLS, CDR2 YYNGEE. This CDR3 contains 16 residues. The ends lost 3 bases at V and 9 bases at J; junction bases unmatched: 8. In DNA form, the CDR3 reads TGTGCCAGCAGCGAGAGGACTAGCGGGGGGCAGGGTGAGCAGTTCTTC. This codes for CASSERTSGGQGEQFF.

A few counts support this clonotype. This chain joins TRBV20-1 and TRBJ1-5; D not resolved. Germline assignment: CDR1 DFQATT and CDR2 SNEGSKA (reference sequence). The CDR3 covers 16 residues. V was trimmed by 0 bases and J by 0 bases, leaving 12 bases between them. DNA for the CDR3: TGCAGTGCTAGAGATTTTAGGTCTATTAGCAATCAGCCCCAGCATTTT. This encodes CSARDFRSISNQPQHF.

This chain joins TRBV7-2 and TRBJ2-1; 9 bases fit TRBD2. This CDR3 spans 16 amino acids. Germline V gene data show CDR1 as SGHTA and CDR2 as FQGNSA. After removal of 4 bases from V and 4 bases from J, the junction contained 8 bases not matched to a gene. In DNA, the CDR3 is TGTGCCAGCAGCTCCTTCCTAGCGGGACCTTACAATGAGCAGTTCTTC. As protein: CASSSFLAGPYNEQFF.

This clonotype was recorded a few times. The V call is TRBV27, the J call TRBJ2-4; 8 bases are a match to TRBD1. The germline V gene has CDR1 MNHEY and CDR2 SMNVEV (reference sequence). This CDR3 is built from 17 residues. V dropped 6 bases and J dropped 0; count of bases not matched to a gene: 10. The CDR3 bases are TGTGCCAGCAGCCGGACAGGGCCCGCACTAGCCAAAAACATTCAGTACTTC. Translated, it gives CASSRTGPALAKNIQYF.

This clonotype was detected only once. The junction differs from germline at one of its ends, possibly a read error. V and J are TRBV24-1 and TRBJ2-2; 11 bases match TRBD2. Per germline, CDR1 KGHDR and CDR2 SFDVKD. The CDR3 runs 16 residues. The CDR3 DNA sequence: TGTGACACCTCGCTAGCGGGGGGCATGAACACCGGGGAGCTGTTTTTT. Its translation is CDTSLAGGMNTGELFF.